The next 23 T cell receptor beta chains were all read from a single sample in a study of blood T cell repertoires in COVID-19. Using immunoSEQ multiplex PCR, the repertoire was profiled, and TCRdb retains in-frame clones only, with some absent. This table holds roughly 190,000 clones, around nine tenths found once. Sequenced: peripheral blood. These TCRs come from a woman aged 40 to 55 who had recovered from COVID-19.

The chain uses TRBV9 and TRBJ2-3; 10 positions agree with TRBD2. The CDR3 length is 16 residues. V shed 0 bases and J 3 bases; nucleotides not matched to a gene: 4. The germline gives CDR1 SGDLS, CDR2 YYNGEE. The CDR3 loop is CASSVGPSGRTDTQYF. The CDR3 DNA sequence: TGTGCCAGCAGCGTAGGACCTAGCGGGAGAACAGATACGCAGTATTTT.

The chain uses TRBV28 and TRBJ1-6; D not resolved. This CDR3 spans 14 amino acids. Between the trimmed V and J ends, which lost 10 bases and 6 bases, there was a span of 16 bases. Germline CDR1 reads MDHEN; CDR2 reads SYDVKM. CDR3 residues: CANPLERINSPLHF. The CDR3 DNA reads TGTGCCAACCCGCTGGAGAGAATTAATTCACCCCTCCACTTT.

The chain is built from TRBV6-6 and TRBJ1-5; no reliable D call. Between the trimmed V and J ends, which lost 7 bases and 6 bases, there was a span of 22 bases. The CDR3 loop spans 16 amino acids. Germline V CDR1 and CDR2: MNHNY, SVGAGI (reference sequence). The CDR3: CASKLGEAIGSQPQHF. CDR3 nucleotide sequence: TGTGCCAGCAAGTTGGGTGAAGCAATAGGGAGTCAGCCCCAGCATTTT.

The CDR3 DNA follows: TGTGCCAGCAGACCCGAAGGCGGCCTATACAATGAGCAGTTCTTC. Residues: CASRPEGGLYNEQFF. The chain links TRBV27 to TRBJ2-1; the D is unclear. Trimming took 6 bases from V and 4 from J, leaving 16 bases between them. The CDR3 is 15 amino acids. Per the germline V gene, CDR1 is MNHEY and CDR2 is SMNVEV (reference sequence).

A single count supports this clone. The chain carries TRBV6-1 and TRBJ1-1; the D gene is possibly TRBD1 (5 bases). The CDR3 runs to 14 residues. The ends were cut back, 2 bases at V and 3 bases at J, with 10 bases in the middle. The germline V gene encodes CDR1 MNHNS and CDR2 SASEGT. The CDR3 nucleotides are TGTGCCAGCAGTGAAAGGGGAGGGGACACTGAAGCTTTCTTT. Translating it yields CASSERGGDTEAFF.

The chain employs TRBV7-2 and TRBJ2-1, with TRBD2 identical over 10 bases. CDR3 length: 18 amino acids. The J segment lost 4 bases and the V segment lost 1 base, leaving 10 bases of the junction unmatched. CDR1 and CDR2 (germline): SGHTA, FQGNSA. CDR3 protein: CASSLEFLLAGVYNEQFF. CDR3 nucleotide sequence: TGTGCCAGCAGCTTAGAATTCTTGCTAGCGGGAGTTTACAATGAGCAGTTCTTC.

The table lists this clone with a few counts. This chain uses TRBV5-4 with TRBJ1-2; TRBD1 matches 7 bases. Germline V gives CDR1 SGHNT, CDR2 YYREEE (reference sequence). V shed 4 bases and J 0 bases; nucleotides not matched to a gene: 3. This CDR3 spans 14 amino acids. The CDR3, as DNA: TGTGCCAGCAGCGAAGACAGGGCTAACTATGGCTACACCTTC. Translation: CASSEDRANYGYTF.

The chain employs TRBV3-1 (or the pseudogene TRBV3-2) and TRBJ2-4, with 10 bases lining up with TRBD1. The trim removed 0 bases at V and 10 bases at J, leaving 9 bases unmatched. There are 16 residues in the CDR3. Germline V gene data show CDR1 as LGHDT and CDR2 as YNNKEL (reference sequence). In DNA form, the CDR3 reads TGTGCCAGCAGCCAAGATCAGACAGGGGGCTCCGGAATTCAGTACTTC. It encodes CASSQDQTGGSGIQYF.

The count of this clone is one. V usage is TRBV5-1 and J usage is TRBJ1-1; D perhaps matches TRBD1 (5 bases). The CDR3 is 18 amino acids. Trimming took off 1 base at V and 5 bases at J, with 24 bases between the two ends. Per germline, CDR1 SGHRS and CDR2 YFSETQ. CDR3 residues: CASSLRGWGSEGPTEAFF. CDR3 in DNA: TGCGCCAGCAGCTTGAGGGGATGGGGATCGGAGGGCCCGACTGAAGCTTTCTTT.

The V and J genes are TRBV6-1 and TRBJ1-1, with 11 bases lining up with TRBD1. CDR3 length: 17 residues. Germline assignment: CDR1 MNHNS and CDR2 SASEGT. With 2 bases clipped from V and 4 bases from J, the junction kept 9 bases outside the gene matches. This CDR3 reads CASSERPSGQGVTEAFF. The CDR3 DNA reads as TGTGCCAGCAGTGAACGCCCCTCGGGACAGGGGGTCACTGAAGCTTTCTTT.

The rearrangement joins TRBV11-3 to TRBJ2-7; TRBD2 aligns across 9 bases. Germline loops: CDR1 SGHNT, CDR2 YENEEA. J lost 6 bases, V lost 5 bases, and 5 bases had no gene match. The CDR3 contains 13 residues. CDR3 residues: CASSDSGRGEQYF. The CDR3, as DNA: TGTGCCAGCAGCGATAGCGGGAGAGGCGAGCAGTACTTC.

This clone was recorded only once. The rearrangement uses TRBV18 and TRBJ2-7; tentatively, D is TRBD1 (5 bases). V dropped 3 bases and J dropped 5 bases, with 5 bases sitting between them. There are 11 residues in the CDR3. CDR1 is KGHSH and CDR2 is LQKENI in the germline V gene. The CDR3 coding sequence is TGTGCCAGCTCACCCAGGGACGAGCAGTACTTC. Its protein product is CASSPRDEQYF. The variable domain in full, with the rest retrieved from reference TRBV18 and TRBJ2-7, is NAGVMQNPRHLVRRRGQEARLRCSPMKGHSHVYWYRQLPEEGLKFMVYLQKENIIDESGMPKERFSAEFPKEGPSILRIQQVVRGDSAAYFCASSPRDEQYFGPGTRLTVT.

The V and J genes are TRBV5-1 and TRBJ2-6; 8 bases are shared with TRBD1. Per the germline V gene, CDR1 is SGHRS and CDR2 is YFSETQ. This CDR3 is built from 21 residues. V gave up 6 bases and J gave up 2 bases; unmatched junction bases: 22. The CDR3 loop is CASINSPLVGTGVTGANVLTF. DNA for the CDR3: TGCGCCAGCATTAATTCCCCTCTGGTCGGGACAGGAGTAACTGGGGCCAACGTCCTGACTTTC.

This clone appeared once. This chain uses TRBV7-8 with TRBJ1-5, with TRBD1 matching over 7 bases. CDR3 length: 16 residues. V lost 5 bases, J lost 6 bases, and 13 bases stayed unmatched. Germline lookup yields CDR1 SGHVS and CDR2 FQNEAQ. As DNA, the CDR3 is TGTGCCAGCAGCCTGCAACGGGACAGAGGGGGTCAGCCCCAGCATTTT. The encoded protein is CASSLQRDRGGQPQHF.

The gene calls are TRBV29-1 and TRBJ2-1; 9 bases map to TRBD2. CDR1 is SQVTM and CDR2 is ANQGSEA in the germline V gene. This CDR3 contains 15 residues. Unmatched junction bases numbered 8, after V lost 4 bases and J lost 4 bases. CDR3 residues: CSVGFRLAEYNEQFF. CDR3 sequence (DNA): TGCAGCGTTGGGTTTAGACTAGCGGAGTACAATGAGCAGTTCTTC.

The table lists this clone with a count of one. V usage is TRBV10-3 and J usage is TRBJ1-1; the D gene is possibly TRBD1 (6 bases). This CDR3 has 15 residues. CDR1 is ENHRY, CDR2 SYGVKD, per germline. Deletions cut 0 bases from V and 7 bases from J, with 15 bases between. For the CDR3, the DNA is TGTGCCATCAGTGAGTCGATAGGGGGATATGATGAAGCTTTCTTT. Protein product: CAISESIGGYDEAFF.

This clone occurred once. The rearrangement uses TRBV28 and TRBJ1-5, with a tentative D call TRBD1 (5 bases). The CDR3 totals 16 residues. V was clipped by 5 bases and J by 5 bases, with 19 bases between them. Germline-derived CDR1 and CDR2 are MDHEN and SYDVKM. In DNA, the CDR3 is TGTGCCAGCAGTCCGGGAGGTGGGGGTATCGATCAGCCCCAGCATTTT. The encoded protein is CASSPGGGGIDQPQHF.

This chain uses TRBV7-2 with TRBJ1-4; D unresolved. Germline V gene data show CDR1 as SGHTA and CDR2 as FQGNSA. The ends were cut back, 2 bases at V and 2 bases at J, with 6 bases in the middle. The CDR3 is 14 amino acids. Here the CDR3 reads CASSLFGTNEKLFF. CDR3 in DNA: TGTGCCAGCAGCTTATTCGGGACTAATGAAAAACTGTTTTTT.

The genes are TRBV9 and TRBJ1-1, with TRBD1 matching over 7 bases. With 4 bases clipped from V and 5 bases from J, the junction kept 5 bases outside the gene matches. CDR1 is SGDLS, CDR2 YYNGEE, per germline. The CDR3 is made up of 13 amino acids. The CDR3 sequence is CASSTDRETEAFF. CDR3 nucleotides: TGTGCCAGCAGCACTGACAGGGAAACTGAAGCTTTCTTT. The entire variable domain, with the rest obtained from reference TRBV9 and TRBJ1-1, is as follows: DSGVTQTPKHLITATGQRVTLRCSPRSGDLSVYWYQQSLDQGLQFLIQYYNGEERAKGNILERFSAQQFPDLHSELNLSSLELGDSALYFCASSTDRETEAFFGQGTRLTVV.

This chain links TRBV6-6 with TRBJ1-1; TRBD1 matches at 9 bases. Germline trimming cut 5 bases from V and 7 bases from J; bases unmatched to any gene: 8. Germline assignment: CDR1 MNHNY and CDR2 SVGAGI (reference sequence). The length of the CDR3 is 14 residues. The DNA of the CDR3 is TGTGCCAGCAGTACCCGACAGGGGGATATTGAAGCTTTCTTT. Its protein is CASSTRQGDIEAFF.

The chain employs TRBV2 and TRBJ2-3, with 10 nucleotides matching TRBD1. In germline, CDR1 is SNHLY, CDR2 FYNNEI. With 1 base clipped from V and 4 bases from J, the junction kept 14 bases outside the gene matches. The CDR3 contains 19 residues. The CDR3 reads CASSEGGGQGPRWADTQYF. DNA for the CDR3: TGTGCCAGCAGTGAAGGGGGGGGACAGGGGCCGAGGTGGGCAGATACGCAGTATTTT. The whole variable domain, filled in from reference TRBV2 and TRBJ2-3, reads EPEVTQTPSHQVTQMGQEVILRCVPISNHLYFYWYRQILGQKVEFLVSFYNNEISEKSEIFDDQFSVERPDGSNFTLKIRSTKLEDSAMYFCASSEGGGQGPRWADTQYFGPGTRLTVL.

This clone came up many times. This chain joins TRBV29-1 and TRBJ2-6; maybe TRBD2 (6 bases). Trimming left V 7 bases short and J 10 bases short, with 14 bases between. The CDR3 consists of 12 residues. Per the germline V gene, CDR1 is SQVTM and CDR2 is ANQGSEA. CDR3 sequence: CSAPTGLNVLTF. The CDR3 DNA sequence: TGCAGCGCCCCGACGGGACTTAACGTCCTGACTTTC.

The rearrangement uses TRBV21-1 and TRBJ2-1; TRBD2 is the table's D call and was not checked against the DNA. TRBV21-1 is tagged as a pseudogene. The CDR3 runs 17 residues. The CDR3, as DNA: TGTGCCAGCAGCCCCCCTCGGGAGCGGAACTCCTACAATGAGCAGTTCTTC. It codes for CASSPPRERNSYNEQFF.